This TCR beta chain was recovered during a study of blood T cells in healthy people across ages. This clonotype came up a few times. A second PCR, run for about 7 to 12 cycles, used a sample-barcoded 5' primer plus a J-beta primer mix. Sequencing recovered at least 2.5 million CDR3-containing paired-end reads from each sample. One entry per CDR3 protein results from TCRdb running MiXCR on the 5' RACE reads. The profile shows about 1 million distinct CDR3 sequences, 35% to 50% of them singletons. J lost 3 bases, V lost 6 bases, and 8 bases had no gene match. The germline V gene has CDR1 DFQATT and CDR2 SNEGSKA (reference sequence). The CDR3 is 13 amino acids.

This rearrangement joins TRBV20-1 to TRBJ2-7; 7 nucleotides line up with TRBD2. The source of this sequence is a woman aged 55-69 years in good health. The sample comprised blood. The CDR3: CSAHQRGLYEQYF. The DNA of the CDR3 is TGCAGTGCCCATCAGCGGGGCCTCTACGAGCAGTACTTC.